Below, one TCR beta chain is given with its context. Its specificity is not known. cDNA carried unique molecular identifiers, and a universal primer site was added by template switching. A single record per CDR3 protein comes from TCRdb applying MiXCR to the 5' RACE reads. The profile covers more than 650,000 distinct CDR3 sequences, with 5.5% to 6.5% appearing a single time and 1.5% to 2% taken by the ten largest. The sample is drawn from a study of identical twins. General study findings and limits: Partly confounded zero-insertion analyses could result from invariant MAIT and iNKT cells. Cross-sectional statistical analysis, not tracking of the same donors, underpinned the conclusions. Alpha sequences out of frame and shared by twins had excess low generation probability.

This CDR3 contains 18 residues. The V and J ends lost 0 bases and 1 base, in that order; junction bases with no gene match: 9. Germline V CDR1 and CDR2: SGHKS, YYEKEE (reference sequence). The sample comprised naive T cells sorted from blood. This clonotype was sampled from a man younger than 35 in good health. The J gene is TRBJ2-2, the V gene TRBV5-5; 7 positions match TRBD2. This CDR3 reads CASSLAPGRKGNTGELFF. The DNA of the CDR3 is TGTGCCAGCAGCTTGGCCCCCGGGAGGAAAGGGAACACCGGGGAGCTGTTTTTT. The full variable domain, its missing parts supplied by reference TRBV5-5 and TRBJ2-2, is DAGVTQSPTHLIKTRGQQVTLRCSPISGHKSVSWYQQVLGQGPQFIFQYYEKEERGRGNFPDRFSARQFPNYSSELNVNALLLGDSALYLCASSLAPGRKGNTGELFFGEGSRLTVL.